Listed below are T cell receptor beta chains from one sample, sequenced in a study of blood T cells in healthy people across ages. Each CDR3 protein is one row after TCRdb ran MiXCR on the 5' RACE reads. The sample consists of about 1.8 million distinct CDR3 sequences, about 50% of them appearing once. The sequencing sample was made of blood. The receptors come from a woman between 40 and 55 years old in good health. The CDR3 runs from the conserved cysteine through the conserved F or W. The D gene is left open where the match is weak. Size is omitted from some rows. Given values are once, few, many or a class for expanded clones.

len: 16; v_gene: TRBV27; j_gene: TRBJ2-1; abundance: -; d_gene: TRBD2; CDR3nt: TGTGCCAGCAGTTTATCGGTTAGCGGGGGGGCCGGGGAGCAGTTCTTC; CDR3aa: CASSLSVSGGAGEQFF
len: 11; v_gene: TRBV2; j_gene: TRBJ2-1; abundance: -; d_gene: -; CDR3nt: TGTGCCAGCAGTGAAACTTGGACCCAGTTCTTC; CDR3aa: CASSETWTQFF
len: 16; v_gene: TRBV29-1; j_gene: TRBJ2-1; abundance: few; d_gene: TRBD1; CDR3nt: TGCAGCGTTGTGGGAAACTCACAGGGGGCCTACAATGAGCAGTTCTTC; CDR3aa: CSVVGNSQGAYNEQFF
len: 15; v_gene: TRBV24-1; j_gene: TRBJ2-3; abundance: -; d_gene: -; CDR3nt: TGTGCCACCAGTGTCGCTAGCGCCCGCACAGATACGCAGTATTTT; CDR3aa: CATSVASARTDTQYF
len: 15; v_gene: TRBV27; j_gene: TRBJ2-3; abundance: once; d_gene: TRBD2; CDR3nt: TGTGCCAGCAGTTTATCGAAAGCGGGGGTGGATACGCAGTATTTT; CDR3aa: CASSLSKAGVDTQYF
len: 16; v_gene: TRBV6-5; j_gene: TRBJ2-1; abundance: -; d_gene: TRBD1; CDR3nt: TGTGCCAGCAGTACGAGACACCGACAGGGTTCCAATGAGCAGTTCTTC; CDR3aa: CASSTRHRQGSNEQFF
len: 17; v_gene: TRBV5-1; j_gene: TRBJ1-4; abundance: -; d_gene: -; CDR3nt: TGCGCCAGCAGCCAACTTGTCTCGGGGGCGTCTAATGAAAAACTGTTTTTT; CDR3aa: CASSQLVSGASNEKLFF
len: 15; v_gene: TRBV20-1; j_gene: TRBJ2-5; abundance: -; d_gene: TRBD1; CDR3nt: TGCAGTGCTAGAACAGCCACAGGGGACCAAGAGACCCAGTACTTC; CDR3aa: CSARTATGDQETQYF
len: 16; v_gene: TRBV12-3/TRBV12-4; j_gene: TRBJ1-4; abundance: -; d_gene: TRBD1; CDR3nt: TGTGCCAGCAGCCCGCCCCGGGACAGGGGTGGTGAAAAACTGTTTTTT; CDR3aa: CASSPPRDRGGEKLFF
len: 14; v_gene: TRBV6-2/TRBV6-3; j_gene: TRBJ1-2; abundance: -; d_gene: -; CDR3nt: TGTGCCAGCAGTAACAGACAGGAGATCTATGGCTACACCTTC; CDR3aa: CASSNRQEIYGYTF
len: 17; v_gene: TRBV10-1; j_gene: TRBJ2-7; abundance: few; d_gene: -; CDR3nt: TGCGCCAGCAGTGAGTCGCTTGGGGGCCCACCATACTACGAGCAGTACTTC; CDR3aa: CASSESLGGPPYYEQYF
len: 14; v_gene: TRBV20-1; j_gene: TRBJ2-4; abundance: -; d_gene: -; CDR3nt: TGCAGTGCTAGTCCGTCGTTAGGAGAGAACATTCAGTACTTC; CDR3aa: CSASPSLGENIQYF
len: 17; v_gene: TRBV7-2; j_gene: TRBJ2-7; abundance: -; d_gene: -; CDR3nt: TGTGCCAGCAGCTTACAATCTCGGGGGACGGTTTTGTACGAGCAGTACTTC; CDR3aa: CASSLQSRGTVLYEQYF
len: 15; v_gene: TRBV15; j_gene: TRBJ1-2; abundance: few; d_gene: TRBD1; CDR3nt: TGTGCCACCAGCAGTGGGAAAGGGGGCGCGTCGGGCTACACCTTC; CDR3aa: CATSSGKGGASGYTF
len: 14; v_gene: TRBV20-1; j_gene: TRBJ2-1; abundance: -; d_gene: TRBD2; CDR3nt: TGCAGTGCAGCCGGGACTAGCGGGTTCTATGAGCAGTTCTTC; CDR3aa: CSAAGTSGFYEQFF
len: 14; v_gene: TRBV7-2; j_gene: TRBJ2-7; abundance: -; d_gene: -; CDR3nt: TGTGCCAGCAGCTTAGCACTAGCCTCCTACGAGCAGTACTTC; CDR3aa: CASSLALASYEQYF
len: 12; v_gene: TRBV6-2/TRBV6-3; j_gene: TRBJ1-2; abundance: -; d_gene: -; CDR3nt: TGTGCCAGCACCCAGAGGCCCGATGGCTACACCTTC; CDR3aa: CASTQRPDGYTF
len: 13; v_gene: TRBV20-1; j_gene: TRBJ1-5; abundance: -; d_gene: -; CDR3nt: TGCAGTGTGAGTGCAGGGGGCAATCAGCCCCAGCATTTT; CDR3aa: CSVSAGGNQPQHF
len: 15; v_gene: TRBV5-6; j_gene: TRBJ1-1; abundance: -; d_gene: -; CDR3nt: TGTGCCAGCAGCCCTAGGATAGGGAAGAACACTGAAGCTTTCTTT; CDR3aa: CASSPRIGKNTEAFF
len: 16; v_gene: TRBV6-2/TRBV6-3; j_gene: TRBJ2-6; abundance: -; d_gene: -; CDR3nt: TGTGCCAGCACCGAACGGGTGGGGACTGGGGCCAACGTCCTGACTTTC; CDR3aa: CASTERVGTGANVLTF
len: 15; v_gene: TRBV4-3; j_gene: TRBJ2-7; abundance: few; d_gene: TRBD1; CDR3nt: TGCGCCAGCAGCCAAGGACAGGGATTCCGGTACGAGCAGTACTTC; CDR3aa: CASSQGQGFRYEQYF
len: 14; v_gene: TRBV20-1; j_gene: TRBJ2-3; abundance: -; d_gene: TRBD2; CDR3nt: TGCAGTGCAACGAGACTAGCGGGTGCAGATACGCAGTATTTT; CDR3aa: CSATRLAGADTQYF
len: 14; v_gene: TRBV7-2; j_gene: TRBJ1-2; abundance: once; d_gene: -; CDR3nt: TGTGCCAGCAGCTTCGGTCGGGGGCGGAATGGCTACACCTTC; CDR3aa: CASSFGRGRNGYTF
len: 18; v_gene: TRBV6-2/TRBV6-3; j_gene: TRBJ2-5; abundance: -; d_gene: -; CDR3nt: TGTGCCAGCAGAGACCTTGGAGGGGGTGGAGCCCCCTACAATGAGCAGTACTTC; CDR3aa: CASRDLGGGGAPYNEQYF
len: 13; v_gene: TRBV6-6; j_gene: TRBJ2-1; abundance: many; d_gene: TRBD2; CDR3nt: TGTGCCAGCCGTAGCGGGGGTTACAATGAGCAGTTCTTC; CDR3aa: CASRSGGYNEQFF
len: 15; v_gene: TRBV12-3/TRBV12-4; j_gene: TRBJ1-2; abundance: few; d_gene: -; CDR3nt: TGTGCCAGCAGTTTTGATGTCATTCCTAACTATGGCTACACCTTC; CDR3aa: CASSFDVIPNYGYTF
len: 12; v_gene: TRBV6-1; j_gene: TRBJ2-3; abundance: -; d_gene: TRBD1; CDR3nt: TGTGCCACCGAATCAGGGGGTGATACGCAGTATTTT; CDR3aa: CATESGGDTQYF
len: 18; v_gene: TRBV29-1; j_gene: TRBJ2-4; abundance: -; d_gene: TRBD2; CDR3nt: TGCGGCGTTGAGGCCCCTGGCGGGGGGACCCTAGCCAAAAACATTCAGTACTTC; CDR3aa: CGVEAPGGGTLAKNIQYF
len: 14; v_gene: TRBV12-5; j_gene: TRBJ2-1; abundance: -; d_gene: -; CDR3nt: TGTGCTAGCCAAAGGCAGGGGCGTTACAATGAGCAGTTCTTC; CDR3aa: CASQRQGRYNEQFF
len: 13; v_gene: TRBV20-1; j_gene: TRBJ1-4; abundance: -; d_gene: -; CDR3nt: TGCAGTGCTCGAGACAGCGTTAATGAAAAACTGTTTTTT; CDR3aa: CSARDSVNEKLFF
len: 12; v_gene: TRBV10-2; j_gene: TRBJ2-1; abundance: -; d_gene: -; CDR3nt: TGCGCCAGCAGGGTACTGGCAAATGAGCAGTTCTTC; CDR3aa: CASRVLANEQFF
len: 16; v_gene: TRBV11-2; j_gene: TRBJ2-1; abundance: -; d_gene: TRBD2; CDR3nt: TGTGCCAGCAGCCCCACTAGCGGGGCCGCCTACAATGAGCAGTTCTTC; CDR3aa: CASSPTSGAAYNEQFF
len: 14; v_gene: TRBV3-1; j_gene: TRBJ2-7; abundance: few; d_gene: -; CDR3nt: TGTGCCAGCAGCCAAGATTTCAGGACACCCGGGCAGTACTTC; CDR3aa: CASSQDFRTPGQYF
len: 15; v_gene: TRBV6-2/TRBV6-3; j_gene: TRBJ2-1; abundance: -; d_gene: -; CDR3nt: TGTGCCAGCAGGCGTCCTACGGGCTCCCTGGCCGAGCAGTTCTTC; CDR3aa: CASRRPTGSLAEQFF
len: 14; v_gene: TRBV29-1; j_gene: TRBJ2-7; abundance: few; d_gene: -; CDR3nt: TGCAGCGTTGAGATTCCCGAATCCACGTACGAGCAGTACTTC; CDR3aa: CSVEIPESTYEQYF
len: 18; v_gene: TRBV5-1; j_gene: TRBJ2-5; abundance: -; d_gene: -; CDR3nt: TGCGCCAGCAGCTTCGGTATTCCCATGTGGGGGGCGCAAGAGACCCAGTACTTC; CDR3aa: CASSFGIPMWGAQETQYF
len: 12; v_gene: TRBV12-3/TRBV12-4; j_gene: TRBJ2-1; abundance: -; d_gene: -; CDR3nt: TGTGCCAGCAGTTTAGATCCCTCGTGGGGGTTCTTC; CDR3aa: CASSLDPSWGFF
len: 16; v_gene: TRBV7-2; j_gene: TRBJ2-5; abundance: -; d_gene: TRBD2; CDR3nt: TGTGCCAGCAGCTTAGAGTTGGCGGGGGGCAGAGAGACCCAGTACTTC; CDR3aa: CASSLELAGGRETQYF
len: 12; v_gene: TRBV7-9; j_gene: TRBJ2-1; abundance: few; d_gene: -; CDR3nt: TGTGCCAGCAGCTTCTGGGTAGGTGAGCAGTTCTTC; CDR3aa: CASSFWVGEQFF
len: 13; v_gene: TRBV12-3/TRBV12-4; j_gene: TRBJ2-3; abundance: -; d_gene: -; CDR3nt: TGTGCCAGCAGTTTACTCCATATGGATACGCAGTATTTT; CDR3aa: CASSLLHMDTQYF
len: 16; v_gene: TRBV7-2; j_gene: TRBJ2-5; abundance: -; d_gene: TRBD1; CDR3nt: TGTGCCAGCGGACAAAGAGCTGGACAGGGTGAAGAGACCCAGTACTTC; CDR3aa: CASGQRAGQGEETQYF
len: 15; v_gene: TRBV5-1; j_gene: TRBJ2-5; abundance: -; d_gene: TRBD1; CDR3nt: TGCGCCAGCAACTTAGGGGGACAGACGCAAGAGACCCAGTACTTC; CDR3aa: CASNLGGQTQETQYF
len: 12; v_gene: TRBV20-1; j_gene: TRBJ2-7; abundance: -; d_gene: -; CDR3nt: TGCAGTGCTAGAGAACTAGCTGACGAGCAGTACTTC; CDR3aa: CSARELADEQYF
len: 16; v_gene: TRBV11-2; j_gene: TRBJ2-1; abundance: -; d_gene: -; CDR3nt: TGTGCCAGCAGCTTTCGGAGGACCGGGGAGTGGAATGAGCAGTTCTTC; CDR3aa: CASSFRRTGEWNEQFF